This T cell receptor (beta chain) was identified during a study of Graves' ophthalmopathy and Graves' hyperthyroidism. The study, taken as a whole, reports: Also, most clonotypes expanded in the thyroid above 0.001 frequency appeared in blood.

Turning to this clonotype: Its antigen remains unidentified.

Amplification targeted the TCR beta CDR3 regions, with RNA transcripts as the source material. First-round RT-PCR employed HTBI primers, with a second-round multiplex PCR after it. Each CDR3 protein is one row after TCRdb ran MiXCR on the multiplex PCR reads. The data hold hundreds of thousands of distinct CDR3 sequences, with more than 40% observed a single time. V shed 4 bases and J 7 bases; nucleotides not matched to a gene: 7. This CDR3 contains 15 residues. Germline loops: CDR1 SGHTA, CDR2 FQGNSA. Sequenced: peripheral blood. This receptor was identified in an adult man with Graves' ophthalmopathy. The J gene is TRBJ1-2, the V gene TRBV7-2, with 12 bases fitting TRBD1. This chain's CDR3 is CASSSGQGASVGYTF. Written as DNA, the CDR3 is TGTGCCAGCAGCTCGGGACAGGGGGCTTCGGTTGGCTACACCTTC.